Each of the 6 T cell receptor beta chains below was sequenced from the same sample in a study of diagnostic markers for celiac disease. TCRdb re-called the reads and shows each CDR3 protein once, DNA omitted. Here the sample table reports fewer than 2,000 distinct CDR3 sequences. Sequencing was carried out using either unsorted cells or a sorted T cell fraction (not recorded which). The receptors originated from a human donor.

This clonotype shows up as medium-sized by frequency. The chain uses TRBV28 and TRBJ2-3. Germline-derived CDR1 and CDR2 are MDHEN and SYDVKM. CDR3 length: 11 residues. This CDR3 is CASSSTDTQYF.

Considering frequency, this clonotype is large. This chain's CDR3 is CASSLLAGGLDEQFF. This chain joins TRBV28 and TRBJ2-1; TCRdb picks TRBD2, but there is no DNA to check that call. There are 15 residues in the CDR3. Germline V gene lookup returns CDR1 MDHEN and CDR2 SYDVKM.

This clonotype is classed as large (0.1 to 1%) by frequency. The chain uses TRBV28 and TRBJ2-4; lacking DNA, the TRBD1 call made by TCRdb goes unchecked. The germline V gene has CDR1 MDHEN and CDR2 SYDVKM. The CDR3 runs to 16 residues. The CDR3 loop is CASSFPGTLAKNIQYF. Full variable domain (missing parts from reference TRBV28 and TRBJ2-4): DVKVTQSSRYLVKRTGEKVFLECVQDMDHENMFWYRQDPGLGLRLIYFSYDVKMKEKGDIPEGYSVSREKKERFSLILESASTNQTSMYLCASSFPGTLAKNIQYFGAGTRLSVL.

This clonotype is medium-sized by frequency. This chain links TRBV20-1 with TRBJ2-4; TCRdb reports TRBD2, a call that lacks DNA to check it against. Germline CDR1 reads DFQATT; CDR2 reads SNEGSKA (reference sequence). The CDR3 totals 13 residues. CDR3 in amino acids: CSAPGLNKNIQYF.

In terms of frequency, this clonotype is medium-sized (0.01 to 0.1%). V and J are TRBV18 and TRBJ1-2; there is no DNA to check the TCRdb D call of TRBD1. The CDR3 runs 15 residues. Germline CDR1 and CDR2: KGHSH and LQKENI. CDR3 amino acids: CASSHVVVGGYGYTF.

The gene calls are TRBV6-5 and TRBJ1-2. The germline V gene has CDR1 MNHEY and CDR2 SVGAGI. The length of the CDR3 is 15 residues. This CDR3 is CASSYAFGSNYGYTF.